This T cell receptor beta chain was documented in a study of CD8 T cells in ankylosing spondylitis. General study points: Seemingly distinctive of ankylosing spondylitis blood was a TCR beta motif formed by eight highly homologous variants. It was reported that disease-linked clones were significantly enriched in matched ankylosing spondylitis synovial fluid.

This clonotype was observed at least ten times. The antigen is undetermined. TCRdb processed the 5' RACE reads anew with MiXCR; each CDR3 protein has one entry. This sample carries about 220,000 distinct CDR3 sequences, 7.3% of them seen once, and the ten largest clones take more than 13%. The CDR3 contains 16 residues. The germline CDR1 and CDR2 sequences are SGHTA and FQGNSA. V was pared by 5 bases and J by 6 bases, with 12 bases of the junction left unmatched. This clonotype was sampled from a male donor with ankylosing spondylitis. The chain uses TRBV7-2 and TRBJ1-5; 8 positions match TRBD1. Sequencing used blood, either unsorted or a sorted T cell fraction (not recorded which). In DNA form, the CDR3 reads TGTGCCAGCAGCCTCAACAGGGGGGATTGGGGTCAGCCCCAGCATTTT. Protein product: CASSLNRGDWGQPQHF.